Listed below are T cell receptor beta chains from one sample, sequenced in a study of siplizumab effects on memory and regulatory T cells. Method: immunoSEQ multiplex PCR; TCRdb's copy keeps in-frame clones and lacks some. The table includes 110,000 or so clones, around 93% detected once. Sample: non-Treg CD4+ T cells sorted from blood. The source is a human donor in good health. Each CDR3 is given with its conserved first and last residue. Each record gives: V gene, D gene, clone size, J gene, CDR3 DNA, CDR3 protein. D genes are given only for firm matches. Some rows have no size entry. The others give once, few or many, or a class for an expanded clone.

TRBV9	.	.	TRBJ2-7	TGTGCCAGCAGCGCCTTAGCCTCCCGTCGCGAGCAGTACTTC	CASSALASRREQYF
TRBV6-5	.	.	TRBJ2-3	TGTGCCAGCAGTTACGGCGGGGCAGATACGCAGTATTTT	CASSYGGADTQYF
TRBV4-1	.	once	TRBJ2-1	TGCGCCAGCAGCCAAGTCGAGGGGTACAATGAGCAGTTCTTC	CASSQVEGYNEQFF
TRBV6-6	.	.	TRBJ1-1	TGTGCCAGCCTGGACATGGGGACTGAAGCTTTCTTT	CASLDMGTEAFF
TRBV7-8	.	once	TRBJ2-7	TGTGCCAGCAGGGGGGCGGGACTAACCTCCTACGAGCAGTACTTC	CASRGAGLTSYEQYF
TRBV5-4	TRBD1	.	TRBJ2-7	TGTGCCAGCAGCTTGGACCGACAGGGGGCGGGGAAAAAAAAGCAGTACTTC	CASSLDRQGAGKKKQYF
TRBV27	.	.	TRBJ2-7	TGTGCCAGCAGTTCCGACAGCGGATACGAGCAGTACTTC	CASSSDSGYEQYF
TRBV5-1	.	.	TRBJ2-3	TGCGCCAGCAGCTTGGGGGGGTCCGATACGCAGTATTTT	CASSLGGSDTQYF
TRBV7-3	.	.	TRBJ2-7	TGTGCCAGCAGCCCAACGGGAGCCTCCTACGAGCAGTACTTC	CASSPTGASYEQYF
TRBV5-4	.	.	TRBJ2-1	TGTGCCAGCAGCTTTAGGGGGGCCAATGAGCAGTTCTTC	CASSFRGANEQFF
TRBV5-4	TRBD2	.	TRBJ2-3	TGTGCCAGCAGCTTGGAAAGTAAACGGGGGGGCCTTAGAGATACGCAGTATTTT	CASSLESKRGGLRDTQYF
TRBV25-1	TRBD1	.	TRBJ2-7	TGTGCCAGCAGGGGGACAGGGGAGGTGGAGCAGTACTTC	CASRGTGEVEQYF
TRBV5-1	.	.	TRBJ2-2	TGCGCCAGCAACGTTCTTGGGGTACTAAACACCGGGGAGCTGTTTTTT	CASNVLGVLNTGELFF
TRBV2	.	.	TRBJ2-3	TGTGCCAGCAGGGGGGATATCACAGATACGCAGTATTTT	CASRGDITDTQYF
TRBV19	TRBD2	.	TRBJ2-5	TGTGCCAGTAGTGGGACTAGCGGGGGGGCCGAGACCCAGTACTTC	CASSGTSGGAETQYF
TRBV28	TRBD1	.	TRBJ2-7	TGTGCCAGCAGTTCAGGGACAGTGACCTACGAGCAGTACTTC	CASSSGTVTYEQYF
TRBV18	.	.	TRBJ2-7	TGTGCCAGCTCACCCGTCAGCGGACCGATCTCCTACGAGCAGTACTTC	CASSPVSGPISYEQYF
TRBV28	TRBD2	.	TRBJ2-7	TGTGCCAGCGTCCTCAGCGGGATCTCCTACGAGCAGTACTTC	CASVLSGISYEQYF
TRBV19	TRBD2	once	TRBJ2-7	TGTGCCACCAAAACGGGACTAGGAACTTACGAGCAGTACTTC	CATKTGLGTYEQYF
TRBV7-3	.	.	TRBJ2-3	TGTGCCAGCAGCCTTGGACCCGCAGATACGCAGTATTTT	CASSLGPADTQYF
TRBV27	.	.	TRBJ2-7	TGTGCCAGCAACCCACCCGGATACGAGCAGTACTTC	CASNPPGYEQYF
TRBV27	.	.	TRBJ2-3	TGTGCCAGCAGTGTCTTAAACCTAATCGGGACAGATACGCAGTATTTT	CASSVLNLIGTDTQYF
TRBV9	.	.	TRBJ1-5	TGTGCCAGCACCGGGAGTCACAATCAGCCCCAGCATTTT	CASTGSHNQPQHF
TRBV14	.	.	TRBJ2-6	TGTGCCAGCCCCCAAGCTGGGGGTAGACTCTCTGGGGCCAACGTCCTGACTTTC	CASPQAGGRLSGANVLTF
TRBV28	.	once	TRBJ2-7	TGTGCCAGCAGTTTACTATCCAGGGACCCCTACGAGCAGTACTTC	CASSLLSRDPYEQYF
TRBV9	.	.	TRBJ2-3	TGTGCCAGCAGCCCACGACTAGCAGATACGCAGTATTTT	CASSPRLADTQYF
TRBV10-3	TRBD1	.	TRBJ1-2	TGTGCCATCAGGGACAGGGAGGGTGGTGCTAATGAAGGGGTCTATGGCTACACCTTC	CAIRDREGGANEGVYGYTF
TRBV6-6	.	.	TRBJ1-2	TGTGCCAGCAGGACTTACAGGGACGACGACCCTTATGGCTACACCTTC	CASRTYRDDDPYGYTF
TRBV12-5	.	.	TRBJ2-3	TGTGCTAGTGGTCCTCCTCCGACCCCAGATACGCAGTATTTT	CASGPPPTPDTQYF
TRBV5-6	.	.	TRBJ1-6	TGTGCCAGTTCCCCCGGGGCCCGTGGTTCACCCCTCCACTTT	CASSPGARGSPLHF